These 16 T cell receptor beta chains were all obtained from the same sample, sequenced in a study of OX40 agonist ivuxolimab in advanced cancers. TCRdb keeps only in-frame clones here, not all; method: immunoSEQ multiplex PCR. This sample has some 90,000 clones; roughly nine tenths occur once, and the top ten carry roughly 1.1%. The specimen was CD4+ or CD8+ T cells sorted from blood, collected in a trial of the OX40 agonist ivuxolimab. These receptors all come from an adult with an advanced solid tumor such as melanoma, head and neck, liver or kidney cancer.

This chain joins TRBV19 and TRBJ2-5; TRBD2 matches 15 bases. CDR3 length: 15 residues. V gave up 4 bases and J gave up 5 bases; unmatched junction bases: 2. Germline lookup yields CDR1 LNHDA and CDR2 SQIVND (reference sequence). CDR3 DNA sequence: TGTGCCAGTAGTACGGGACTAGCGGGAGGCGAGACCCAGTACTTC. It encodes CASSTGLAGGETQYF. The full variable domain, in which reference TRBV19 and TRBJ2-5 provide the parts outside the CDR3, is DGGITQSPKYLFRKEGQNVTLSCEQNLNHDAMYWYRQDPGQGLRLIYYSQIVNDFQKGDIAEGYSVSREKKESFPLTVTSAQKNPTAFYLCASSTGLAGGETQYFGPGTRLLVL.

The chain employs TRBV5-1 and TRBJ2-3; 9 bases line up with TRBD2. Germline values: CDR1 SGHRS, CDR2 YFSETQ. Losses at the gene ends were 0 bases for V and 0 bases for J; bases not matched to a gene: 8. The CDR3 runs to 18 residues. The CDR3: CASSLGLAGLTSTDTQYF. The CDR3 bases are TGCGCCAGCAGCTTGGGTCTAGCGGGACTGACTAGCACAGATACGCAGTATTTT.

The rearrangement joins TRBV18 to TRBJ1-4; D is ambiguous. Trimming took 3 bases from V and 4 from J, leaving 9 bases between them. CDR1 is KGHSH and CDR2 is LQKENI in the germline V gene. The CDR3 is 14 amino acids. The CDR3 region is CASSPRNINEKLFF. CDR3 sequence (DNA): TGTGCCAGCTCACCCCGCAACATTAATGAAAAACTGTTTTTT.

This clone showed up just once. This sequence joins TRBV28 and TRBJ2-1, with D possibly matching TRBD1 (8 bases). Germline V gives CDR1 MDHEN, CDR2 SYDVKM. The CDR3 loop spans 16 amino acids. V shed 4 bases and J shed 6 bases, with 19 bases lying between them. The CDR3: CASSSPGQGGSNEQFF. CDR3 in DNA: TGTGCCAGCAGTTCACCCGGACAGGGAGGGTCCAATGAGCAGTTCTTC.

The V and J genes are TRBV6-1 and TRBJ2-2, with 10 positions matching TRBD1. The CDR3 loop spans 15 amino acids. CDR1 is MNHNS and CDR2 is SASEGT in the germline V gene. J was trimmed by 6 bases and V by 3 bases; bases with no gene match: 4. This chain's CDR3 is CASSDGGQGAGELFF. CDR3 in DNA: TGTGCCAGCAGTGATGGAGGACAGGGGGCCGGGGAGCTGTTTTTT.

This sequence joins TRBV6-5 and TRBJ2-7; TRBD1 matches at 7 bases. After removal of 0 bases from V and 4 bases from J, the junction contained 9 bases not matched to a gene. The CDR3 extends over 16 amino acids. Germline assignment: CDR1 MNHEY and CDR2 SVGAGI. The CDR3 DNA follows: TGTGCCAGCAGTTACTCCTCCTGGACAGGAAGGTACGAGCAGTACTTC. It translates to CASSYSSWTGRYEQYF.

The DNA of the CDR3 is TGTGCCATCTATAAAGACAGGGTGAATGGCTACACCTTC. Its translation: CAIYKDRVNGYTF. The rearrangement joins TRBV10-3 to TRBJ1-2, with TRBD1 identical over 7 bases. CDR1 and CDR2 (germline): ENHRY, SYGVKD. This CDR3 is 13 amino acids long. V gave up 8 bases and J gave up 6 bases; unmatched junction bases: 9.

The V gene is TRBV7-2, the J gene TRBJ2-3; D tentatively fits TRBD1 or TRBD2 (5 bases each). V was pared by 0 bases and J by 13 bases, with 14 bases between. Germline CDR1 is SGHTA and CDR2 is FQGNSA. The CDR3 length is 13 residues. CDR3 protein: CASSLAGDGRKYF. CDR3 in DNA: TGTGCCAGCAGCTTAGCGGGGGACGGACGAAAGTATTTT. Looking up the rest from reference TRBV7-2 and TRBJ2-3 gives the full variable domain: GAGVSQSPSNKVTEKGKDVELRCDPISGHTALYWYRQSLGQGLEFLIYFQGNSAPDKSGLPSDRFSAERTGGSVSTLTIQRTQQEDSAVYLCASSLAGDGRKYFGPGTRLTVL.

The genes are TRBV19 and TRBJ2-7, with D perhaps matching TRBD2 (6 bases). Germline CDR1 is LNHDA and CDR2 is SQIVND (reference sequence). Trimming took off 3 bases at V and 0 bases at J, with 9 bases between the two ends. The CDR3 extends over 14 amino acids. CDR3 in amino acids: CASSMGRSSYEQYF. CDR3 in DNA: TGTGCCAGTAGTATGGGGAGGAGCTCCTACGAGCAGTACTTC.

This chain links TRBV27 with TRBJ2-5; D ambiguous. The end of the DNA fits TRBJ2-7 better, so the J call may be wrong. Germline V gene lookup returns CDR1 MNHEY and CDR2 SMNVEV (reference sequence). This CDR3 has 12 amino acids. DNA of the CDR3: TGTGCCAGCAGTTGGCGCCACTACGAGCAGTACTTC. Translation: CASSWRHYEQYF.

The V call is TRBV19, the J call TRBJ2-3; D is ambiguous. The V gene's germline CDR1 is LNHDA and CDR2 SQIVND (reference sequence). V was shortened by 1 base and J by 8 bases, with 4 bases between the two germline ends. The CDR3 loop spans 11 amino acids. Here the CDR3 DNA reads TGTGCCAGTAGTATAGGGGGTACGCAGTATTTT. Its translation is CASSIGGTQYF.

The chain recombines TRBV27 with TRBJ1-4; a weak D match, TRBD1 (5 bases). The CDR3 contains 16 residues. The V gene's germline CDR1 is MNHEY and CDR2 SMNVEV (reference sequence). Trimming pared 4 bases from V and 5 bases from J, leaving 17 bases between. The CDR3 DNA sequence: TGTGCCAGCAGTTGGGGCGGGGGAACCTCGAATGAAAAACTGTTTTTT. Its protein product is CASSWGGGTSNEKLFF.

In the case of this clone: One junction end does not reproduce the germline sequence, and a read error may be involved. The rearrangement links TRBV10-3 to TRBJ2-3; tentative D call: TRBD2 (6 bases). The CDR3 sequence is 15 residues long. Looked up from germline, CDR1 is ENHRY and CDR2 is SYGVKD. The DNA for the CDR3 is TGTGCCATCAGGGAGTCTAGCGTTGAAGGAGATACGCAGTATTTT. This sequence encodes CAIRESSVEGDTQYF.

The CDR3 bases are TGTGCCATCAGTGAGTCGGTGGGAGCGGGGCAGTACTTC. Amino acids: CAISESVGAGQYF. The chain combines TRBV10-3 with TRBJ2-7; maybe TRBD2 (6 bases). From germline, CDR1 is ENHRY and CDR2 SYGVKD. CDR3 size: 13 residues. V lost 0 bases and J lost 9, with 12 bases in between.

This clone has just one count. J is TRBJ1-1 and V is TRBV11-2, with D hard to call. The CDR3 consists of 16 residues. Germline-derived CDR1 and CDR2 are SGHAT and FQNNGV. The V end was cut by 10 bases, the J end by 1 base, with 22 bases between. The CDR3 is CAILPRQPKKNTEAFF. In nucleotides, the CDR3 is TGTGCCATCCTCCCGAGACAACCAAAAAAGAACACTGAAGCTTTCTTT.

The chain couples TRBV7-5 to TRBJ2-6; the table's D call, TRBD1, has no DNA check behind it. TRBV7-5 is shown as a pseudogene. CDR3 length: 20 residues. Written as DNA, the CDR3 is TGTGCCAGAAGCGCGAAAACCCGGGACAGATCTTCCTCTGGGGCCAACGTCCTGACTTTC. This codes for CARSAKTRDRSSSGANVLTF.